This T cell receptor (beta chain) stems from a study of OX40 agonist ivuxolimab in advanced cancers. For the study at large: Ivuxolimab doses were 0.01, 0.1, 0.3, 1.5, 3 or 10 mg/kg every 2 weeks.

Profiling relied on immunoSEQ multiplex PCR, and the TCRdb table lists in-frame clones only, not all of them. The repertoire has some 79,000 clones, approximately 90% of them found once; the top ten carry 0.44%. General study results and limits: The authors also found low normalized T-cell clonal expansion in some nonresponders.

Germline assignment: CDR1 MNHEY and CDR2 SMNVEV (reference sequence). Trimming stripped 6 bases from V and 0 bases from J, with 9 bases between. The CDR3 runs to 14 residues. In the case of this clone: Its antigen remains unidentified.

The receptor comes from an adult with an advanced solid tumor such as melanoma, head and neck, liver or kidney cancer. The input for sequencing was CD4+ or CD8+ T cells sorted from blood, taken in a trial of the OX40 agonist ivuxolimab. The chain combines TRBV27 with TRBJ1-3; D ambiguous. In DNA, the CDR3 is TGTGCCAGCAGCCGCACCGACTCTGGAAACACCATATATTTT. Residues: CASSRTDSGNTIYF.